These 14 T cell receptor beta chains were all obtained from the same sample, sequenced in a study of CD8+CD57+ T cells in acquired aplastic anemia. For CDR3 and TCR beta VDJ profiling, genomic DNA was the template used. TCRdb used MiXCR to reprocess the reads, holding one entry per CDR3 protein. The data show roughly 170,000 distinct CDR3 sequences, about half seen once. CD8+CD57+ cell expansion, shown by flow cytometry, had occurred in the patients selected for sequencing. Sequencing input: sorted CD4+, CD8+, or CD8+CD57+ T cells (not recorded which) from PBMCs. The receptor source for this set is a human donor with aplastic anemia.

With respect to this clonotype: One base away lies a much larger clone, so this may be a sequencing read error. This chain joins TRBV11-2 and TRBJ1-3, with D hard to call. Germline lookup yields CDR1 SGHAT and CDR2 FQNNGV. The CDR3 totals 16 residues. CDR3 in amino acids: CASSLERSHSGSTIYF. CDR3 sequence (DNA): TGTGCCAGCAGCTTGGAACGGAGCCACTCTGGAAGCACCATATATTTT.

The sample holds one count of this clonotype. The chain uses TRBV7-8 and TRBJ1-2; D not certain. Germline CDR1 SGHVS, CDR2 FQNEAQ. The CDR3 runs to 11 residues. Trimming took 8 bases from V and 4 from J, leaving 8 bases between them. The CDR3 here is CASGDLYGYTF. The CDR3 nucleotides are TGTGCCAGCGGCGACCTCTATGGCTACACCTTC.

CDR3 in DNA: TGTGCCACCAGTGATGGTGAGGGGACAGGGGACTATGGCTACACCTTC. Translation gives CATSDGEGTGDYGYTF. V gene TRBV24-1 combines with J gene TRBJ1-2, with TRBD1 matching over 10 bases. Germline CDR1 KGHDR, CDR2 SFDVKD. The CDR3 sequence is 16 residues long. V was clipped by 3 bases and J by 3 bases; unmatched bases: 6.

The chain couples TRBV5-1 to TRBJ2-7, with D perhaps matching TRBD1 (7 bases). CDR3 length: 13 residues. Germline lookup yields CDR1 SGHRS and CDR2 YFSETQ. V shed 6 bases and J shed 4 bases, with 14 bases lying between them. The CDR3 DNA reads TGCGCCAGCACAGGGGGGTATATTTACGAGCAGTACTTC. This encodes CASTGGYIYEQYF.

As for this clonotype: Because the CDR3 is missing its conserved closing phenylalanine or tryptophan, this is likely a read error. The chain is built from TRBV19 and TRBJ1-3, with D hard to call. CDR1 LNHDA and CDR2 SQIVND come from the germline V gene (reference sequence). V shed 1 base and J shed 2 bases, with 6 bases lying between them. This CDR3 is 14 amino acids long. The CDR3 sequence is CASSIGRAGNTIYL. CDR3 nucleotide sequence: TGTGCCAGTAGTATAGGTAGGGCTGGAAACACCATATATCTT.

This chain connects TRBV5-1 to TRBJ2-7, with 10 nucleotides matching TRBD1. Germline-derived CDR1 and CDR2 are SGHRS and YFSETQ. The CDR3 has 15 amino acids. Trimming cost V 5 bases and J 2 bases; bases outside gene matches: 7. For the CDR3, the DNA is TGCGCCAGCAGAAGGGACAGGGGACTTGCCTACGAGCAGTACTTC. Its translation: CASRRDRGLAYEQYF.

This clonotype showed up many times. The chain joins TRBV5-6 to TRBJ1-5; D possibly corresponds to TRBD1 (5 bases). Trimming left V 4 bases short and J 2 bases short, with 16 bases between. The CDR3 has 16 amino acids. Germline-derived CDR1 and CDR2 are SGHDT and YYEEEE. The CDR3 loop is CASSLYGGLGNQPQHF. CDR3 bases: TGTGCCAGCAGCCTGTACGGGGGACTTGGCAATCAGCCCCAGCATTTT.

V is TRBV7-8 and J is TRBJ2-7; the D gene is possibly TRBD1 (6 bases). V was cut by 1 base and J by 6 bases, with 16 bases left in between. Germline CDR1 reads SGHVS; CDR2 reads FQNEAQ. The CDR3 is made up of 15 amino acids. The CDR3 sequence: CASSLEWNRVVEQYF. CDR3 nucleotide sequence: TGTGCCAGCAGCTTAGAGTGGAACAGGGTAGTCGAGCAGTACTTC. The full variable domain, with the rest looked up from reference TRBV7-8 and TRBJ2-7, is GAGVSQSPRYKVAKRGQDVALRCDPISGHVSLFWYQQALGQGPEFLTYFQNEAQLDKSGLPSDRFFAERPEGSVSTLKIQRTQQEDSAVYLCASSLEWNRVVEQYFGPGTRLTVT.

The chain has TRBV29-1 and TRBJ2-5, with D perhaps TRBD2 (6 bases). Between the trimmed V and J ends, which lost 7 bases and 2 bases, there was a span of 11 bases. Germline CDR1 is SQVTM and CDR2 is ANQGSEA. The length of the CDR3 is 12 residues. The DNA of the CDR3 is TGCAGCGGGGGACTCCAACAAGAGACCCAGTACTTC. It specifies CSGGLQQETQYF.

A single count supports this clonotype. The chain carries TRBV7-6 and TRBJ2-3; 8 nucleotides match TRBD1. This CDR3 has 16 amino acids. Trimming cost V 5 bases and J 2 bases; bases outside gene matches: 9. Germline V lookup: CDR1 SGHVS, CDR2 FNYEAQ. This chain's CDR3 is CASSRPGTGFTDTQYF. CDR3 coding DNA: TGTGCCAGCAGCCGTCCCGGGACAGGTTTCACAGATACGCAGTATTTT.

This clonotype has at least ten counts. This rearrangement joins TRBV5-8 to TRBJ1-5; possibly TRBD1 for D (5 bases). Germline assignment: CDR1 SGHTS and CDR2 YDEGEE. V was pared by 1 base and J by 1 base, with 9 bases between. The CDR3 consists of 15 residues. The CDR3 DNA follows: TGTGCCAGCAGCTTGCGAGGGGCGAGCAATCAGCCCCAGCATTTT. Amino acid sequence: CASSLRGASNQPQHF.

This clonotype was observed a few times. The chain uses TRBV28 and TRBJ2-2; 11 bases align to TRBD2. Germline loops: CDR1 MDHEN, CDR2 SYDVKM. This CDR3 is 15 amino acids long. Trimming cost V 6 bases and J 7 bases; bases outside gene matches: 7. The CDR3 protein is CASSPGTSGIGELFF. The CDR3 DNA reads as TGTGCCAGCAGCCCCGGGACTAGCGGTATCGGGGAGCTGTTTTTT. Supplemented by reference TRBV28 and TRBJ2-2, the full variable domain reads DVKVTQSSRYLVKRTGEKVFLECVQDMDHENMFWYRQDPGLGLRLIYFSYDVKMKEKGDIPEGYSVSREKKERFSLILESASTNQTSMYLCASSPGTSGIGELFFGEGSRLTVL.

Regarding this clonotype: A read error is possible here, since a much larger clone lies one base away. The chain has TRBV12-3 or TRBV12-4 and TRBJ2-3, with D hard to call. With 5 bases removed from V and 4 bases from J, the gap between germline ends came to 19 bases. CDR3 length: 16 amino acids. The CDR3 reads CASSAAWAPIADTQYF. The CDR3 nucleotides are TGTGCCAGCAGTGCCGCATGGGCGCCGATCGCAGATACGCAGTATTTT.

Ten or more counts support this clonotype. V is TRBV6-4 and J is TRBJ2-1; D unresolved. The CDR3 totals 13 residues. V was shortened by 4 bases and J by 5 bases, with 9 bases between the two germline ends. Germline lookup yields CDR1 MRHNA and CDR2 SNTAGT. CDR3 protein: CASSGTDNNEQFF. The CDR3 coding sequence is TGTGCCAGCAGTGGGACGGATAACAATGAGCAGTTCTTC.